The next 8 T cell receptor beta chains were all read from a single sample in a study of OX40 agonist ivuxolimab in advanced cancers. Here immunoSEQ multiplex PCR was the method, and the copy in TCRdb shows in-frame clones only, minus some. This table holds about 97,000 clones, around 85% found once. Sequencing used CD4+ or CD8+ T cells sorted from blood, obtained in a trial of the OX40 agonist ivuxolimab. The receptors were gathered from an adult with an advanced solid tumor such as melanoma, head and neck, liver or kidney cancer.

V and J are TRBV18 and TRBJ2-2, with D uncertain. Trimming pared 0 bases from V and 2 bases from J, leaving 7 bases between. Germline CDR1 and CDR2: KGHSH and LQKENI. The CDR3 has 15 amino acids. The CDR3 protein is CASSPPTPNTGELFF. CDR3 nucleotide sequence: TGTGCCAGCTCACCACCTACACCAAACACCGGGGAGCTGTTTTTT.

The rearrangement uses TRBV7-2 and TRBJ2-3, with D possibly TRBD1 on 6 matching bases. The V gene lost 5 bases and the J gene lost 9 bases, with 12 bases spanning the gap. The CDR3 is 12 amino acids. Germline V CDR1 and CDR2: SGHTA, FQGNSA. CDR3: CASSPTGSTQYF. CDR3 in DNA: TGTGCCAGCAGCCCAACAGGGTCCACGCAGTATTTT.

This clone has only a few counts. This chain uses TRBV5-1 with TRBJ2-7; D is perhaps TRBD1 (6 bases). Trimming removed 4 bases at V and 12 bases at J, with 17 bases between. The CDR3 runs 12 residues. Germline-derived CDR1 and CDR2 are SGHRS and YFSETQ. CDR3 nucleotides: TGCGCCAGCAGCCGGGGACAAGAGCAGCCGTACTTC. Translating gives CASSRGQEQPYF.

The chain recombines TRBV7-2 with TRBJ2-3; no firm D call. Germline V lookup: CDR1 SGHTA, CDR2 FQGNSA. This CDR3 has 14 residues. Trimming removed 1 base from V and 2 bases from J, with 7 bases in between. The CDR3 sequence: CASSLETYTDTQYF. DNA for the CDR3: TGTGCCAGCAGCTTAGAAACCTACACAGATACGCAGTATTTT.

This sequence joins TRBV7-2 and TRBJ1-5; D is unclear. This CDR3 spans 14 amino acids. Per germline, CDR1 SGHTA and CDR2 FQGNSA. Trimming pared 3 bases from V and 4 bases from J, leaving 10 bases between. The DNA for the CDR3 is TGTGCCAGCAGCTTCAGTAGTAGAAATCAGCCCCAGCATTTT. This translates into CASSFSSRNQPQHF.

The chain's CDR3 is CATSRGWEAQHF. The CDR3 region has the DNA TGTGCCACCAGCAGGGGATGGGAGGCCCAGCATTTT. The J gene is TRBJ1-5, the V gene TRBV15; D is ambiguous. Looked up from germline, CDR1 is LNHNV and CDR2 is YYDKDF (reference sequence). The CDR3 length is 12 residues. Trimming stripped 3 bases from V and 11 bases from J, with 11 bases between.

The chain links TRBV7-9 to TRBJ2-3, with TRBD2 identical over 8 bases. The germline CDR1 and CDR2 sequences are SEHNR and FQNEAQ (reference sequence). Losses at the gene ends were 5 bases for V and 6 bases for J; bases not matched to a gene: 10. The CDR3 totals 15 residues. The CDR3 DNA reads TGTGCCAGCAGCGCGGGACTAGGGCGGCTTGATACGCAGTATTTT. As protein: CASSAGLGRLDTQYF.

The chain couples TRBV9 to TRBJ1-4; no clear D. Deletions cut 0 bases from V and 7 bases from J, with 19 bases between. Germline CDR1 and CDR2: SGDLS and YYNGEE. There are 17 residues in the CDR3. The CDR3 bases are TGTGCCAGCAGCGTAGGAAGGAGGTCGGGGAGCGGTGAAAAACTGTTTTTT. This translates into CASSVGRRSGSGEKLFF.